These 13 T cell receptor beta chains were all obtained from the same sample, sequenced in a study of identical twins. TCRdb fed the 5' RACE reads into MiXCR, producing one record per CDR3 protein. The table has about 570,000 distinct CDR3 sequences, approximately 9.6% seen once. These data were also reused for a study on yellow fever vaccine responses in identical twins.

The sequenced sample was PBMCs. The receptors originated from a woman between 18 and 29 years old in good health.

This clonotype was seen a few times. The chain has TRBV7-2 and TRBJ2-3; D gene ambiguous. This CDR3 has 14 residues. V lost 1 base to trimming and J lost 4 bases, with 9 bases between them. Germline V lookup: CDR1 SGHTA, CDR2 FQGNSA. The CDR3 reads CASSLGGAPDTQYF. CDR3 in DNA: TGTGCCAGCAGCTTAGGAGGCGCCCCAGATACGCAGTATTTT.

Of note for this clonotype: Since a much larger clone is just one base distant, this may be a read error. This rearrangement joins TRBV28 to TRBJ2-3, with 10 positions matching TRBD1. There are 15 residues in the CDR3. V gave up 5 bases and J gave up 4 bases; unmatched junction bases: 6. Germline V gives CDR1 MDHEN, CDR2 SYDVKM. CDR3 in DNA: TGTGCCAGCAGTGACGGGACAGGGGAAGCAGATACGCAGTATTTT. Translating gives CASSDGTGEADTQYF.

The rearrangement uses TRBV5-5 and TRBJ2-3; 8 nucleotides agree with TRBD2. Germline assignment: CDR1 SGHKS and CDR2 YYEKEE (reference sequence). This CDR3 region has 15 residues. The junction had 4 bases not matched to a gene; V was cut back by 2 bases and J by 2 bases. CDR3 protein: CASSFSGLATDTQYF. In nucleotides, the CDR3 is TGTGCCAGCAGCTTTTCAGGACTAGCCACAGATACGCAGTATTTT.

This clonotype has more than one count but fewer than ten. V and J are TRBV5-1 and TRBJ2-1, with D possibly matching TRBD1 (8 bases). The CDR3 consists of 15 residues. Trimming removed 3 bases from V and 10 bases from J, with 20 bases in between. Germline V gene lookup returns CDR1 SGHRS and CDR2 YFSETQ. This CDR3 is CASSSRERGDREQFF. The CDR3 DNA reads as TGCGCCAGCAGCTCGCGGGAGAGGGGGGACAGGGAGCAGTTCTTC.

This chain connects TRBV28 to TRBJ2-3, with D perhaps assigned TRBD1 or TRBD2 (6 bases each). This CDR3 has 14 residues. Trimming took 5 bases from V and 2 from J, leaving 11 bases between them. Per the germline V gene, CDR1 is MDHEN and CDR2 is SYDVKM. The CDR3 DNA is TGTGCCAGCAGTCGAAGGGGGGCCACAGATACGCAGTATTTT. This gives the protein CASSRRGATDTQYF.

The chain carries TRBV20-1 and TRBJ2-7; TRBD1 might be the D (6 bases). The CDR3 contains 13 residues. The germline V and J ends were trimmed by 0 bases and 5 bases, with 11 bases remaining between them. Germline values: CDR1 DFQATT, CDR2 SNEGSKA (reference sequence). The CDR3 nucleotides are TGCAGTGCTAGAGATCTGGACAGAAACGAGCAGTACTTC. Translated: CSARDLDRNEQYF.

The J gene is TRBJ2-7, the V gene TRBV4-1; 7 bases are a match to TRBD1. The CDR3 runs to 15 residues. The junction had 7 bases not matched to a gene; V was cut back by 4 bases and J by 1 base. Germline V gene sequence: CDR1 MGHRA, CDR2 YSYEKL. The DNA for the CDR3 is TGCGCCAGCAGCCCAGACAGGGTTAAGTCCTACGAGCAGTACTTC. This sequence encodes CASSPDRVKSYEQYF.

The CDR3 protein is CASSLQQGQYEQYF. CDR3 sequence (DNA): TGTGCCAGCAGCCTTCAACAGGGGCAGTACGAGCAGTACTTC. The gene calls are TRBV27 and TRBJ2-7; 7 bases map to TRBD1. The germline V gene has CDR1 MNHEY and CDR2 SMNVEV (reference sequence). This CDR3 comprises 14 residues. V shed 6 bases, J shed 4 bases, and the junction held 9 bases outside the gene matches.

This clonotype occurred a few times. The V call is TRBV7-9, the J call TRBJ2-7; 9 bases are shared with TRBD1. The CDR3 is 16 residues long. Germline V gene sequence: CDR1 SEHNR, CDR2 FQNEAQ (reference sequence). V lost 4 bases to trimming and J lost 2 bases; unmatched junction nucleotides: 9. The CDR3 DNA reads TGTGCCAGCAGCTCACAAACGGGACAGGGTCCCTACGAGCAGTACTTC. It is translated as CASSSQTGQGPYEQYF.

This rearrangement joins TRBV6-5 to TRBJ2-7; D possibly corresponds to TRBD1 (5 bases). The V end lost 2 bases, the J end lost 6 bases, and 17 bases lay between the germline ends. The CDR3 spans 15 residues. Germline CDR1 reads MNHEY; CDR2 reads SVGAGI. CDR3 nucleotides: TGTGCCAGCAGTTACCAGGGCTTGGGCTCTCGCGAGCAGTACTTC. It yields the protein CASSYQGLGSREQYF.

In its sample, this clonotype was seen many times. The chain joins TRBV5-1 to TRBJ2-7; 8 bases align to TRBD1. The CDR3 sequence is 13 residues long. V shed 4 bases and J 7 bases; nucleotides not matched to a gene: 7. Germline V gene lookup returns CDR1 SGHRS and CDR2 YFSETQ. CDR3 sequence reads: CASSRGTGEEQYF. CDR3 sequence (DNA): TGCGCCAGCAGCAGGGGGACAGGCGAGGAGCAGTACTTC.

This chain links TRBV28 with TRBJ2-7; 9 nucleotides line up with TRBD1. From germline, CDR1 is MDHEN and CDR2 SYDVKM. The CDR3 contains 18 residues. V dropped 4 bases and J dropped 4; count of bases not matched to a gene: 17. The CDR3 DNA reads TGTGCCAGCAGTTACGCCGGGACAGGGAAATCGCTTGATTACGAGCAGTACTTC. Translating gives CASSYAGTGKSLDYEQYF.

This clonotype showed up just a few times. The CDR3 loop reads CASSLQTGKVGELFF. The CDR3 region has the DNA TGTGCCAGCAGTTTACAAACAGGGAAAGTCGGGGAGCTGTTTTTT. The chain has TRBV12-3 or TRBV12-4 and TRBJ2-2; a possible D gene is TRBD1 (6 bases). CDR3 length: 15 amino acids. V shed 2 bases and J shed 7 bases, with 14 bases lying between them.